The next 7 T cell receptor beta chains were all read from a single sample in a study of OX40 agonist ivuxolimab in advanced cancers. Some clones are missing from TCRdb's copy, which holds only in-frame ones; the method was immunoSEQ multiplex PCR. The table records tens of thousands of clones, 87% of them present only once. Sequencing used CD4+ or CD8+ T cells sorted from blood, obtained in a trial of the OX40 agonist ivuxolimab. The receptor source for this set is an adult with an advanced solid tumor such as melanoma, head and neck, liver or kidney cancer.

The J gene is TRBJ2-7, the V gene TRBV5-4; perhaps TRBD1 as D (6 bases). CDR3 length: 14 amino acids. V was cut by 2 bases and J by 4 bases, with 13 bases left in between. Germline CDR1 and CDR2: SGHNT and YYREEE (reference sequence). The CDR3 spells CASSLSQGQYEQYF. The CDR3 DNA follows: TGTGCCAGCAGCTTATCACAGGGCCAATACGAGCAGTACTTC.

Only one count was recorded for this clone. The chain links TRBV10-3 to TRBJ1-2; 9 positions match TRBD1. Trimming took 5 bases from V and 4 from J; bases not matched to a gene: 2. Germline CDR1 ENHRY, CDR2 SYGVKD. This CDR3 contains 13 residues. CDR3 amino acids: CAISLQGAYGYTF. CDR3 DNA sequence: TGTGCCATCAGTCTACAGGGGGCCTATGGCTACACCTTC.

About this clone itself: The junction departs from the called germline gene at one end, perhaps through a read error. The J gene is TRBJ2-7, the V gene TRBV27; tentative D call: TRBD1 (5 bases). The CDR3 contains 14 residues. Germline V lookup: CDR1 MNHEY, CDR2 SMNVEV (reference sequence). The CDR3 protein is CASRLEWSGYEQYF. As DNA, the CDR3 is TGTGCCAGCCGTTTGGAATGGTCAGGGTACGAGCAGTACTTC.

This chain uses TRBV7-6 with TRBJ2-5; unclear D gene. The J call may be incorrect, as the DNA end agrees better with TRBJ2-7. Germline CDR1 is SGHVS and CDR2 is FNYEAQ. The CDR3 contains 14 residues. As DNA, the CDR3 is TGTGCCAGCAGCCCGAAGGGCTATACCTACGAGCAGTACTTC. This sequence encodes CASSPKGYTYEQYF.

The chain has TRBV7-9 and TRBJ2-3; TRBD2 matches 8 bases. Germline-derived CDR1 and CDR2 are SEHNR and FQNEAQ (reference sequence). The length of the CDR3 is 16 residues. Trimming cost V 4 bases and J 2 bases; bases outside gene matches: 8. CDR3 sequence: CASSSRLAMLTDTQYF. CDR3 coding DNA: TGTGCCAGCAGCTCCCGACTAGCGATGCTCACAGATACGCAGTATTTT. The full variable domain, completed using reference TRBV7-9 and TRBJ2-3, is DTGVSQNPRHKITKRGQNVTFRCDPISEHNRLYWYRQTLGQGPEFLTYFQNEAQLEKSRLLSDRFSAERPKGSFSTLEIQRTEQGDSAMYLCASSSRLAMLTDTQYFGPGTRLTVL.

This rearrangement joins TRBV7-2 to TRBJ2-2, with D possibly matching TRBD1 (6 bases). V dropped 4 bases and J dropped 3 bases, with 9 bases sitting between them. CDR1 and CDR2 (germline): SGHTA, FQGNSA. The CDR3 is 14 residues long. The CDR3 sequence is CASSSRTDTGELFF. CDR3 coding DNA: TGTGCCAGCAGCTCAAGGACAGACACCGGGGAGCTGTTTTTT.

This chain uses TRBV10-2 with TRBJ2-3; 8 bases map to TRBD2. Germline V CDR1 and CDR2: WSHSY, SAAADI. This CDR3 spans 16 amino acids. Trimming took 7 bases from V and 4 from J; bases not matched to a gene: 13. CDR3: CASTPDSGAAADTQYF. The CDR3, as DNA: TGCGCCAGCACCCCAGATAGCGGGGCGGCCGCAGATACGCAGTATTTT.